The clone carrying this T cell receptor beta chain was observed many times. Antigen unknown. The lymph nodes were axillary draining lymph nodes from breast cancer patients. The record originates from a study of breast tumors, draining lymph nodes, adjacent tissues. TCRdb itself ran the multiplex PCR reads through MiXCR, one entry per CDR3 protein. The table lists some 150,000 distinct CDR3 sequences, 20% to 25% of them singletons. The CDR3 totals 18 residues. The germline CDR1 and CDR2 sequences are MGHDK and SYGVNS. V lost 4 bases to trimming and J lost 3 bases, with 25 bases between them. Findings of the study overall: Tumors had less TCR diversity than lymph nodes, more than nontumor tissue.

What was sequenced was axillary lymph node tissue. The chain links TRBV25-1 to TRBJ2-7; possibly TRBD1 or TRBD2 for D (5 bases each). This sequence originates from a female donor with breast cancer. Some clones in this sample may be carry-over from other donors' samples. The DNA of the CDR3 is TGTGCCAGCAGTGCAGGGCAGGGAGCCCCGAGGGCGCGCTACGAGCAGTACTTC. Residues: CASSAGQGAPRARYEQYF.